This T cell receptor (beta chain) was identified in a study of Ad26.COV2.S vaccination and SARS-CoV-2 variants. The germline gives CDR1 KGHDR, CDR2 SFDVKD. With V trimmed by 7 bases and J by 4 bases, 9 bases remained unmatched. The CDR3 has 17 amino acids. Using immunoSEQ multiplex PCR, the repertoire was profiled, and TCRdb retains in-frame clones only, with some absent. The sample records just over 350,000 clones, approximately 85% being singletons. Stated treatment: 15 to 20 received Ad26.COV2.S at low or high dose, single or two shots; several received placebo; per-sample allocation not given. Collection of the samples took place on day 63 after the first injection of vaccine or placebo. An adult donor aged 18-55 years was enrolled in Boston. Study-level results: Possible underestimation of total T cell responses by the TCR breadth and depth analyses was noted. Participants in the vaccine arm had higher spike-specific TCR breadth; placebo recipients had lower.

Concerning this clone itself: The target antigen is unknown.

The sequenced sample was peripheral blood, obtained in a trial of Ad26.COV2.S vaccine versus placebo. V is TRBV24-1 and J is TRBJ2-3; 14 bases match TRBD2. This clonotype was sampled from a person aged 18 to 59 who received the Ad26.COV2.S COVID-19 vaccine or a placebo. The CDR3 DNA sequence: TGTGCCACCAGCCCCGGGACTAGCGGGAGTGGAGCAGATACGCAGTATTTT. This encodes CATSPGTSGSGADTQYF.